Listed below are T cell receptor beta chains from one sample, sequenced in a study of shared T cell receptors in the human thymus. The table came from immunoSEQ multiplex PCR; TCRdb's copy has only in-frame clones and leaves some out. The sample carries about 500,000 clones, more than 75% recorded once. The same specimen was also included in a second study, on human thymus T cells.

Material: thymocytes. The receptor source for this set is a boy younger than two with a congenital heart defect. The CDR3 runs from the conserved cysteine through the conserved F or W. Fields, in order: J gene, D gene, V gene, clone size, CDR3 protein, CDR3 DNA. The D gene is left open where the match is weak. Rows may omit the clone size; those that give it use once, few, many or a size class.

j_call: TRBJ1-1; d_call: TRBD1; v_call: TRBV27; clone_size: .; cdr3_aa: CASNHRGGTEAFF; cdr3_nt: TGTGCCAGCAACCACAGGGGCGGTACTGAAGCTTTCTTT
j_call: TRBJ2-2; d_call: .; v_call: TRBV18; clone_size: few; cdr3_aa: CASSPWGLEDTGELFF; cdr3_nt: TGTGCCAGCTCACCATGGGGCCTCGAGGACACCGGGGAGCTGTTTTTT
j_call: TRBJ2-1; d_call: TRBD2; v_call: TRBV9; clone_size: .; cdr3_aa: CASSSRGSGSYNEQFF; cdr3_nt: TGTGCCAGCAGCTCCCGCGGGAGCGGGAGCTACAATGAGCAGTTCTTC
j_call: TRBJ2-1; d_call: .; v_call: TRBV19; clone_size: .; cdr3_aa: CASSIGALRGDEQFF; cdr3_nt: TGTGCCAGTAGTATAGGCGCCCTCAGAGGTGATGAGCAGTTCTTC
j_call: TRBJ2-2; d_call: TRBD2; v_call: TRBV29-1; clone_size: .; cdr3_aa: CSVERYGGGENPGELFF; cdr3_nt: TGCAGCGTTGAGCGGTACGGCGGGGGTGAGAACCCCGGGGAGCTGTTTTTT
j_call: TRBJ1-2; d_call: .; v_call: TRBV2; clone_size: .; cdr3_aa: CASSETGPNYGYTF; cdr3_nt: TGTGCCAGCAGTGAAACAGGGCCTAACTATGGCTACACCTTC
j_call: TRBJ2-3; d_call: .; v_call: TRBV19; clone_size: .; cdr3_aa: CASSSPRFDSTDTQYF; cdr3_nt: TGTGCCAGTAGTTCGCCGAGATTCGATAGCACAGATACGCAGTATTTT
j_call: TRBJ2-7; d_call: TRBD1; v_call: TRBV28; clone_size: .; cdr3_aa: CASSARDRGTGEQYF; cdr3_nt: TGTGCCAGCAGTGCTCGGGACAGGGGAACTGGCGAGCAGTACTTC
j_call: TRBJ1-2; d_call: .; v_call: TRBV20-1; clone_size: .; cdr3_aa: CQGEGYTF; cdr3_nt: TGCCAAGGGGAAGGCTACACCTTC
j_call: TRBJ2-1; d_call: TRBD2; v_call: TRBV6-6; clone_size: .; cdr3_aa: CASSYPGTSAEQFF; cdr3_nt: TGTGCCAGCAGTTACCCCGGGACTAGCGCTGAGCAGTTCTTC
j_call: TRBJ2-7; d_call: TRBD1; v_call: TRBV7-3; clone_size: .; cdr3_aa: CASSSPGQGYEQYF; cdr3_nt: TGTGCCAGCAGCTCCCCGGGACAGGGGTACGAGCAGTACTTC
j_call: TRBJ1-1; d_call: TRBD1; v_call: TRBV15; clone_size: .; cdr3_aa: CATSSRDRTNTEAFF; cdr3_nt: TGTGCCACCAGCTCCAGGGACAGGACGAACACTGAAGCTTTCTTT
j_call: TRBJ2-7; d_call: TRBD1; v_call: TRBV9; clone_size: .; cdr3_aa: CASSPQDRSPYEQYF; cdr3_nt: TGTGCCAGCAGCCCCCAGGACAGGAGTCCCTACGAGCAGTACTTC
j_call: TRBJ2-7; d_call: TRBD2; v_call: TRBV9; clone_size: .; cdr3_aa: CASSALAGPSPYEQYF; cdr3_nt: TGTGCCAGCAGCGCCTTAGCGGGACCCTCCCCCTACGAGCAGTACTTC
j_call: TRBJ2-3; d_call: TRBD2; v_call: TRBV9; clone_size: .; cdr3_aa: CASRAGTSGIETDTQYF; cdr3_nt: TGTGCCAGCAGGGCCGGGACTAGCGGGATTGAAACAGATACGCAGTATTTT
j_call: TRBJ2-5; d_call: .; v_call: TRBV2; clone_size: once; cdr3_aa: CASSEALWVLGGPRQTQYF; cdr3_nt: TGTGCCAGCAGTGAAGCCTTGTGGGTATTAGGAGGACCCAGGCAGACCCAGTACTTC